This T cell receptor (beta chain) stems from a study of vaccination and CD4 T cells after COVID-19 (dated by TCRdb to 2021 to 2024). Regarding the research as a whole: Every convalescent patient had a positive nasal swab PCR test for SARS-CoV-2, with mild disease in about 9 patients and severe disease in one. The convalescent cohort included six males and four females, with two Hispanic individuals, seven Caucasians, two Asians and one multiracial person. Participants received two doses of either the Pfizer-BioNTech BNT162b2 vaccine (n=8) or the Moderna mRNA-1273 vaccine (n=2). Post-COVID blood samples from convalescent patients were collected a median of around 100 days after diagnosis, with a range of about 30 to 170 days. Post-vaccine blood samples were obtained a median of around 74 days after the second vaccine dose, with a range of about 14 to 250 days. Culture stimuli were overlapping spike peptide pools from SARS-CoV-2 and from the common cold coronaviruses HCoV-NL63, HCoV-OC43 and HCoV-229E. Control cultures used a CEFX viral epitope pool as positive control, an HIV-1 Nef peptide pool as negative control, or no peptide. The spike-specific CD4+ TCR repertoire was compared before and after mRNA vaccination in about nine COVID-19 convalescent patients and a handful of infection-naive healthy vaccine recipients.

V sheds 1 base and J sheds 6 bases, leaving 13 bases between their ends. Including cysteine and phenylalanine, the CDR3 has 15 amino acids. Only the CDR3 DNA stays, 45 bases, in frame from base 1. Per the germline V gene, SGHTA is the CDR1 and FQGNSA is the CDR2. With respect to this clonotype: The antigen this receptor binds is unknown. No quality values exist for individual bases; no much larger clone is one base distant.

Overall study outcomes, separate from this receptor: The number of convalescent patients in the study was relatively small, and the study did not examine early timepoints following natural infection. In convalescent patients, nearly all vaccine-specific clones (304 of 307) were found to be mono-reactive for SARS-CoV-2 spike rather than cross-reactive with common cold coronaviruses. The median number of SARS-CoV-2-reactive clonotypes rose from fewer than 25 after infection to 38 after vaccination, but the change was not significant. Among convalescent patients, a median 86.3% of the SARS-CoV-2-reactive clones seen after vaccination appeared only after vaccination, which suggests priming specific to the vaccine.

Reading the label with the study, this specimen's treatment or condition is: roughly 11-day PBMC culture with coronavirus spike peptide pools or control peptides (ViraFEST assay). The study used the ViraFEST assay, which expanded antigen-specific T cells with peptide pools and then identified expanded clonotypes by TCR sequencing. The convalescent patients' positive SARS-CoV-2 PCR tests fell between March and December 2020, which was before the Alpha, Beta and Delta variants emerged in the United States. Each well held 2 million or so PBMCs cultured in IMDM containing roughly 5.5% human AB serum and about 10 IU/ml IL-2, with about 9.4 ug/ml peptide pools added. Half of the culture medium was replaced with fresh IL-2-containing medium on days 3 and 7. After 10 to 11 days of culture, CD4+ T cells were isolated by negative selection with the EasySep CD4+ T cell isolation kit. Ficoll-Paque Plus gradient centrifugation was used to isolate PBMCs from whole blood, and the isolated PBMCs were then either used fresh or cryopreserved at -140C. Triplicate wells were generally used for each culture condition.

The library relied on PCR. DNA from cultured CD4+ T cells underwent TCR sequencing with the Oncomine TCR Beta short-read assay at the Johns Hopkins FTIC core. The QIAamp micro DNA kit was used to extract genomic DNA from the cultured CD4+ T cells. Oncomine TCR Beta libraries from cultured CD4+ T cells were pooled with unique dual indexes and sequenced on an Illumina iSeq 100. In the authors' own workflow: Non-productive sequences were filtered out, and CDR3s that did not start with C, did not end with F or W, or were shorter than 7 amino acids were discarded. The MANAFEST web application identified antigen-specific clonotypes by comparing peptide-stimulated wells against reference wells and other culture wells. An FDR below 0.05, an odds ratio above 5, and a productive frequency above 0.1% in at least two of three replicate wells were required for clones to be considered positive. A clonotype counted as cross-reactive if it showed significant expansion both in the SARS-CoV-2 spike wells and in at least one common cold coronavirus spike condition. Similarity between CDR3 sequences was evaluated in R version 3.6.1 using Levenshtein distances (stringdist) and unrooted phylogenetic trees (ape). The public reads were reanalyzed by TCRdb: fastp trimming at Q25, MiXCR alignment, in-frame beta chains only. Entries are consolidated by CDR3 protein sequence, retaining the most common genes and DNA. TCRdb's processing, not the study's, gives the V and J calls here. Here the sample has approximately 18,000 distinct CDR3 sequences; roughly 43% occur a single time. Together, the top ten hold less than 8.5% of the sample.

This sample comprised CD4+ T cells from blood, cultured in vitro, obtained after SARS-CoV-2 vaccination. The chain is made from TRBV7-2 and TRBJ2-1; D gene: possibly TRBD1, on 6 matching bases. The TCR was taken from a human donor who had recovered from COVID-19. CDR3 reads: CASSLDWRQVNEQFF. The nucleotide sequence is TGTGCCAGCAGCTTAGACTGGCGACAGGTCAATGAGCAGTTCTTC.